Described below is a single T cell receptor (beta chain) sequence and its context. The ends lost 4 bases at V and 4 bases at J; junction bases unmatched: 11. The germline V gene encodes CDR1 SGHAT and CDR2 FQNNGV. The CDR3 has 18 amino acids. TCRdb's copy holds only in-frame clones and misses some; the assay was immunoSEQ multiplex PCR. The sample has approximately 130,000 clones, roughly 95% seen once; the top ten hold about 0.42%. The record originates from a study of T cell changes during pregnancy in multiple sclerosis. The receptor was derived from a female donor with multiple sclerosis, enrolled in a pregnancy study. The source material was peripheral blood, sampled after pregnancy. The genes are TRBV11-2 and TRBJ2-1; TRBD2 aligns across 12 bases. In DNA, the CDR3 is TGTGCCAGCAGCTCAACGACTAGCGGGAGTTTAGGGTACAATGAGCAGTTCTTC. This encodes CASSSTTSGSLGYNEQFF.